This TCR beta chain was sequenced for a study of CD8 T cells in ankylosing spondylitis. Notes on the study in general: With a CD8+ phenotype, disease-linked clones were relatively rare in peripheral blood. Clones tied to disease were said to be significantly enriched in matched ankylosing spondylitis synovial fluid.

Via MiXCR, TCRdb re-called the 5' RACE reads, giving one row per CDR3 protein. The table includes 200,000 to 300,000 distinct CDR3 sequences, 8% to 11% detected once. This clonotype occurred many times. Its cognate antigen is unknown. Sequencing input: blood, either unsorted or a sorted T cell fraction (not recorded which). This clonotype was obtained from a male donor with ankylosing spondylitis or in good health (not recorded which).

CDR3 coding DNA: TGTGCCAGCAGGGGCCAACCTGGCACTGAAGCTTTCTTT. Translated: CASRGQPGTEAFF. The chain has TRBV6-1 and TRBJ1-1; no clear D. The germline gives CDR1 MNHNS, CDR2 SASEGT. The length of the CDR3 is 13 residues. V was cut by 6 bases and J by 4 bases, with 12 bases left in between.